This T cell receptor beta chain is drawn from a study of early T cells in non-severe SARS-CoV-2 infection (dated by TCRdb to about 2021). Background on the whole study: Because TCR sequencing relied on bulk RNA taken from unsorted whole blood, pairing of alpha and beta chains was not possible. Overall study outcomes, separate from this receptor: VDJdb matching was skewed toward anti-spike CD8 responses, so virus-specific expansions were likely underestimated and private and CD4 specificities were missed.

The library came from 5' RACE. Data came from a NextSeq 500. The TCR library protocol attached unique molecular identifiers to individual cDNA molecules to correct for sequencing error and PCR bias. Both TCR alpha and beta chains were sequenced, and tight co-correlation was observed between alpha and beta sequence abundances in each sample. Turning to the authors' computational methods: Decombinator V4 was used to annotate the V gene, J gene and CDR3 of the TCR sequences. TCRs were defined as expanded if a significant change between any two time points was detected under a Poisson model with p below 0.0001. TCR abundances were normalised to the total number of TCRs sequenced in each sample and reported as counts per million. MAIT TCRs were defined by TRAV1-2 paired with TRAJ12, TRAJ20 or TRAJ33, and iNKT TCRs by TRAV10 paired with TRAJ18. A search of VDJdb, accessed on 1 November 2021, was run for TCRs annotated to CMV, EBV and SARS-CoV-2, with TCRs annotated for multiple antigens excluded. Starting from the raw public reads, TCRdb applied fastp trimming at Q25, assembled clones with MiXCR and retained in-frame beta chains. Each entry is one CDR3 protein sequence, shown with its most common DNA and genes. TCRdb, not the original authors, processed these V and J calls. Recorded for this sample are 65,000 to 70,000 distinct CDR3 sequences; roughly a tenth of them occurred a single time. 6.4% of the sample comes from the top ten.

The study was a case-control design nested within a healthcare worker cohort in London, UK, with weekly nasopharyngeal swab PCR tests and blood sampling. Healthcare workers were enrolled in the week of the UK lockdown, from 23 to 31 March 2020, and were followed every week for up to 16 weeks. The germline V and J ends show losses of 5 bases and 0 bases respectively, and no gene match explains 5 bases of the junction. Counted from cysteine to phenylalanine, this CDR3 has 15 amino acids. The CDR3 DNA has 45 bases and is translated from base 1. About this clonotype itself: What antigen it recognizes has not been identified. Base qualities are not provided; no much larger clone lies one nucleotide away.

The source of this sequence is an adult who was a healthcare worker with PCR-confirmed SARS-CoV-2 infection or an uninfected control (not recorded which). The sequenced material came from whole blood. The sequence is built from TRBV12-3 or TRBV12-4 and TRBJ1-1; TRBD1 fits 8 bases in the junction. In nucleotides, the sequence is TGTGCCAGCAGTCGGACAGGGCGGTTGAACACTGAAGCTTTCTTT. It codes for CASSRTGRLNTEAFF.